The T cell receptor (beta chain) described here comes from a study of blood T cell repertoires in COVID-19. Overall study: Researchers got acute and convalescent COVID-19 samples from the United States, Italy and Spain.

V was cut by 3 bases and J by 0 bases, with 18 bases left in between. Germline CDR1 KGHDR, CDR2 SFDVKD. This CDR3 has 18 residues. Categorization into cohorts depended on clinical history that participants reported. Here immunoSEQ multiplex PCR was the method, and the copy in TCRdb shows in-frame clones only, minus some. The sample has about 260,000 clones, 80% to 90% seen once. Input material: PBMCs or T cells enriched from blood (not recorded which). The source is a woman in her twenties or thirties with acute COVID-19. The chain combines TRBV24-1 with TRBJ2-3; D possibly corresponds to TRBD2 (5 bases). The CDR3 sequence is CATSDPLPRTGSTDTQYF. The CDR3 DNA reads as TGTGCCACCAGTGATCCTCTCCCCCGGACTGGGAGCACAGATACGCAGTATTTT.